Following are 24 T cell receptor beta chains from one sample sequenced in a study of naive and memory T cell subsets. Both TRBC1 and TRBC2 were covered by a beta constant-region primer of two equimolar oligonucleotides. Ligated cDNA was amplified by four rounds of PCR with nested alpha and beta constant-region primers and SP2. TCRdb reprocessed the UMI-ligation and nested PCR reads via MiXCR and lists one record per CDR3 protein. There are 130,000 to 150,000 distinct CDR3 sequences in the sample; 22% occur only once, and less than 0.13% lies in the top ten. Their specific antigens are unknown. Study-wide results and limits: Possibly reflecting memory cells re-expressing CD45RA, a few larger clonotypes occurred in naive repertoires, especially CD8.

The sequenced sample consisted of naive CD4+ T cells from blood. These receptors were taken from a human donor in good health.

This clonotype was found a few times. The CDR3 loop reads CASSLVTGTYNEQFF. Here the CDR3 DNA reads TGTGCCAGCAGCTTAGTAACCGGTACCTACAATGAGCAGTTCTTC. The chain joins TRBV7-2 to TRBJ2-1; D not resolved. The CDR3 runs 15 residues. The germline V and J ends were trimmed by 1 base and 2 bases, with 9 bases remaining between them. Per germline, CDR1 SGHTA and CDR2 FQGNSA.

The V gene is TRBV6-5, the J gene TRBJ1-6; D is unresolved. The CDR3 length is 19 residues. The germline V gene has CDR1 MNHEY and CDR2 SVGAGI. Between the trimmed V and J ends, which lost 0 bases and 0 bases, there was a span of 15 bases. The CDR3 region has the DNA TGTGCCAGCAGTTACTCGACGGCTGCGACGAGCTCCTATAATTCACCCCTCCACTTT. Amino acid sequence: CASSYSTAATSSYNSPLHF.

The chain carries TRBV27 and TRBJ2-7; maybe TRBD2 (5 bases). The V gene lost 6 bases and the J gene lost 2 bases, with 17 bases spanning the gap. The CDR3 spans 15 residues. CDR1 and CDR2 (germline): MNHEY, SMNVEV (reference sequence). The CDR3 reads CASRRAGGQPYEQYF. The CDR3, as DNA: TGTGCCAGCAGAAGAGCAGGCGGGCAACCCTACGAGCAGTACTTC.

The rearrangement links TRBV20-1 to TRBJ2-7; 11 bases match TRBD2. With 6 bases clipped from V and 2 bases from J, the junction kept 6 bases outside the gene matches. The CDR3 covers 14 residues. Germline loops: CDR1 DFQATT, CDR2 SNEGSKA (reference sequence). The CDR3 DNA is TGCAGTGCCGGACTAGCGGGCGCTACCTACGAGCAGTACTTC. It specifies CSAGLAGATYEQYF.

The V gene is TRBV29-1, the J gene TRBJ2-1, with D uncertain. V lost 4 bases to trimming and J lost 6 bases, with 4 bases between them. Germline lookup yields CDR1 SQVTM and CDR2 ANQGSEA. This CDR3 comprises 10 residues. In DNA, the CDR3 is TGCAGCGTTGGAAGCAATGAGCAGTTCTTC. Amino acid sequence: CSVGSNEQFF.

This clonotype has a count of ten or more. This rearrangement joins TRBV10-3 to TRBJ2-7, with 10 bases lining up with TRBD1. The CDR3 runs to 16 residues. Per the germline V gene, CDR1 is ENHRY and CDR2 is SYGVKD. Losses at the gene ends were 5 bases for V and 7 bases for J; bases not matched to a gene: 14. CDR3 bases: TGTGCCATCAGTTCCCTCGGACAGGGGGGTTCGCGAGAGCAGTACTTC. This codes for CAISSLGQGGSREQYF.

This sequence joins TRBV29-1 and TRBJ2-7, with TRBD1 identical over 8 bases. The CDR3 covers 14 residues. V shed 6 bases, J shed 1 base, and the junction held 8 bases outside the gene matches. CDR1 SQVTM and CDR2 ANQGSEA come from the germline V gene. The CDR3 sequence: CSVAGQGYSYEQYF. CDR3 DNA sequence: TGCAGCGTGGCCGGACAGGGCTATTCCTACGAGCAGTACTTC.

This clonotype showed up just a few times. The chain couples TRBV6-2 or TRBV6-3 to TRBJ2-5; no clear D. Germline CDR1 reads MNHEY; CDR2 reads SVGEGT. V was trimmed by 2 bases and J by 5 bases, leaving 15 bases between them. The CDR3 runs 15 residues. CDR3 region: CASSYAGPRLETQYF. CDR3 nucleotide sequence: TGTGCCAGCAGTTACGCTGGACCCCGATTGGAGACCCAGTACTTC.

This clonotype has at least ten counts. This chain joins TRBV5-1 and TRBJ2-4; 8 nucleotides line up with TRBD2. V gave up 3 bases and J gave up 6 bases; unmatched junction bases: 8. Germline V lookup: CDR1 SGHRS, CDR2 YFSETQ. The CDR3 covers 15 residues. CDR3 DNA: TGCGCCAGCAGCTCCCCCAGCGGGAGCGGAAACATTCAGTACTTC. The encoded protein is CASSSPSGSGNIQYF. Full variable domain (missing parts from reference TRBV5-1 and TRBJ2-4): KAGVTQTPRYLIKTRGQQVTLSCSPISGHRSVSWYQQTPGQGLQFLFEYFSETQRNKGNFPGRFSGRQFSNSRSEMNVSTLELGDSALYLCASSSPSGSGNIQYFGAGTRLSVL.

In the case of this clonotype: Being one base from a much bigger clone, this may be a read error. The gene calls are TRBV6-5 and TRBJ2-3; no clear D gene. In germline, CDR1 is MNHEY, CDR2 SVGAGI. Trimming pared 6 bases from V and 0 bases from J, leaving 4 bases between. This CDR3 contains 12 residues. The DNA of the CDR3 is TGTGCCAGCAGGACGAGCACAGATACGCAGTATTTT. It codes for CASRTSTDTQYF.

This clonotype was observed a few times. The chain couples TRBV6-5 to TRBJ1-1; the D is unclear. The CDR3 spans 15 residues. The V end was cut by 6 bases, the J end by 6 bases, with 20 bases between. The germline CDR1 and CDR2 sequences are MNHEY and SVGAGI. CDR3 amino acids: CASRPGDIPLAEAFF. CDR3 bases: TGTGCCAGCAGGCCCGGAGACATACCCCTCGCTGAAGCTTTCTTT.

This clonotype was observed a handful of times. The rearrangement uses TRBV20-1 and TRBJ1-6, with D unresolved. The V end was cut by 5 bases, the J end by 9 bases, with 8 bases between. The CDR3 covers 11 residues. The germline CDR1 and CDR2 sequences are DFQATT and SNEGSKA (reference sequence). The DNA of the CDR3 is TGCAGTGCTGCAAATTCTTCACCCCTCCACTTT. It yields the protein CSAANSSPLHF.

The V call is TRBV18, the J call TRBJ2-4; D is unclear. CDR3 size: 15 residues. Germline loops: CDR1 KGHSH, CDR2 LQKENI. The V and J ends lost 0 bases and 1 base respectively, with 7 bases between them. CDR3 sequence reads: CASSPPASAKNIQYF. In nucleotides, the CDR3 is TGTGCCAGCTCACCACCAGCGTCGGCCAAAAACATTCAGTACTTC.

With regard to this clonotype: A junction boundary mismatches the germline segment, possibly from a read error. The chain recombines TRBV18 with TRBJ2-1; TRBD2 is a possible D gene (6 bases). Germline assignment: CDR1 KGHSH and CDR2 LQKENI. The CDR3 is 16 residues long. The CDR3 spells CDSSPLAESSYNEQFF. The CDR3 DNA reads TGTGACAGCTCACCTTTAGCGGAGAGCTCCTACAATGAGCAGTTCTTC.

In this sample, this clonotype turned up a few times. This chain connects TRBV7-9 to TRBJ2-6; no clear D gene. V was clipped by 1 base and J by 3 bases, with 7 bases between them. Germline assignment: CDR1 SEHNR and CDR2 FQNEAQ (reference sequence). This CDR3 is 15 amino acids long. The CDR3 DNA reads TGTGCCAGCAGCTTAGGGGCTGTTGGGGCCAACGTCCTGACTTTC. The encoded protein is CASSLGAVGANVLTF.

The rearrangement joins TRBV6-6 to TRBJ1-1, with 11 nucleotides matching TRBD1. The CDR3 consists of 17 residues. The V gene's germline CDR1 is MNHNY and CDR2 SVGAGI (reference sequence). Trimming at V came to 6 bases and at J to 4 bases, leaving 13 bases not matched to a gene. CDR3 nucleotides: TGTGCCAGCAGCTCGATCCGGACAGGGGGCTATGGCACTGAAGCTTTCTTT. Translating gives CASSSIRTGGYGTEAFF.

This clonotype was seen more than once but under ten times. The rearrangement uses TRBV18 and TRBJ1-5; tentative D call: TRBD1 (5 bases). The CDR3 contains 19 residues. Germline V gives CDR1 KGHSH, CDR2 LQKENI. The germline V and J ends were trimmed by 2 bases and 3 bases, with 23 bases remaining between them. This CDR3 reads CASSPTGRMSAGTNQPQHF. The CDR3 nucleotides are TGTGCCAGCTCACCAACGGGTAGGATGAGTGCCGGGACCAATCAGCCCCAGCATTTT.

This sequence joins TRBV6-5 and TRBJ2-2, with D hard to call. V lost 5 bases and J 5 bases, leaving 6 bases between the germline ends. This CDR3 spans 12 amino acids. The V gene's germline CDR1 is MNHEY and CDR2 SVGAGI. CDR3: CASSGWTGELFF. For the CDR3, the DNA is TGTGCCAGCAGTGGTTGGACCGGGGAGCTGTTTTTT.

Only a few counts were recorded for this clonotype. The V and J genes are TRBV20-1 and TRBJ2-7, with 13 bases aligning to TRBD2. Losses at the gene ends were 6 bases for V and 3 bases for J; bases not matched to a gene: 11. The CDR3 consists of 16 residues. Germline-derived CDR1 and CDR2 are DFQATT and SNEGSKA (reference sequence). In nucleotides, the CDR3 is TGCAGTGCCGCTAGTAGGACTAGCGGGAGTCTCTACGAGCAGTACTTC. It specifies CSAASRTSGSLYEQYF.

In regard to this clonotype: A junction boundary mismatches the germline segment, possibly from a read error. The chain joins TRBV7-2 to TRBJ1-1; D is undetermined. CDR1 SGHTA and CDR2 FQGNSA come from the germline V gene. This CDR3 has 14 amino acids. The CDR3 protein is CASSSRTGNAEAFF. CDR3 nucleotide sequence: TGTGCCAGCAGCTCACGGACGGGGAACGCTGAAGCTTTCTTT.

This clonotype was seen at least ten times. A junction boundary mismatches the germline segment, possibly from a read error. V and J are TRBV7-2 and TRBJ2-7; 10 nucleotides agree with TRBD1. This CDR3 comprises 14 residues. The germline V gene encodes CDR1 SGHTA and CDR2 FQGNSA. CDR3 DNA: TGTGCCAGCAGCTTAGCGCGAGACAGGGGGCGCGTGTGCTTC. As protein: CASSLARDRGRVCF. Combining the CDR3 with reference TRBV7-2 and TRBJ2-7 gives the whole variable domain GAGVSQSPSNKVTEKGKDVELRCDPISGHTALYWYRQSLGQGLEFLIYFQGNSAPDKSGLPSDRFSAERTGGSVSTLTIQRTQQEDSAVYLCASSLARDRGRVCFGPGTRLTVT.

As regards this clonotype: This may stem from a read error, because a much larger clone lies one nucleotide away. This CDR3 is missing its conserved last phenylalanine or tryptophan, likely due to a read error. The chain couples TRBV5-5 to TRBJ2-1; 10 bases agree with TRBD2. Germline V gene data show CDR1 as SGHKS and CDR2 as YYEKEE (reference sequence). This CDR3 has 16 amino acids. V lost 3 bases to trimming and J lost 2 bases; unmatched junction nucleotides: 5. CDR3 protein: CASSSTTSGAYNEQFL. For the CDR3, the DNA is TGTGCCAGCAGCTCCACAACTAGCGGGGCCTACAATGAGCAGTTCTTG.

In this sample, this clonotype turned up a few times. The chain couples TRBV20-1 to TRBJ2-7; unclear D gene. The V and J ends lost 2 bases and 7 bases respectively, with 12 bases between them. The germline CDR1 and CDR2 sequences are DFQATT and SNEGSKA (reference sequence). This CDR3 has 12 residues. This CDR3 is CSARKQTREQYF. The CDR3 DNA reads as TGCAGTGCTAGAAAGCAAACACGGGAGCAGTACTTC.

This clonotype was recorded many times. The chain combines TRBV7-2 with TRBJ2-4; D is unresolved. Between the trimmed V and J ends, which lost 4 bases and 1 base, there was a span of 5 bases. Germline CDR1 SGHTA, CDR2 FQGNSA. This CDR3 comprises 13 residues. As DNA, the CDR3 is TGTGCCAGCAGCTCCCGGGCCAAAAACATTCAGTACTTC. Its translation is CASSSRAKNIQYF.